Following are 27 T cell receptor beta chains from one sample sequenced in a study of vaccination effects on CD4 cells after COVID-19. Assay: immunoSEQ multiplex PCR; the TCRdb copy retains only in-frame clones and omits some. The data show 55,000 to 80,000 clones, with over 70% seen just once and 9% to 15% held by the top ten. No antigen is known for these receptors. Antigen-specific CD4+ T cells were expanded with viral peptide pools in the ViraFEST assay before sequencing. Scientists isolated CD4+ T cells after a roughly ten-day culture period ended. Nucleocapsid antibodies were negative in the vaccine recipients, who had never had SARS-CoV-2 infection. The specimen was CD4+ T cells from PBMCs cultured with SARS-CoV-2 spike peptides, collected before COVID-19 vaccination. The source is a human donor who received a COVID-19 vaccine.

The gene calls are TRBV5-5 and TRBJ2-1; TRBD2 might be the D (7 bases). Germline-derived CDR1 and CDR2 are SGHKS and YYEKEE (reference sequence). Trimming stripped 0 bases from V and 8 bases from J, with 21 bases between. The CDR3 spans 17 residues. The CDR3 sequence: CASSLGARGAVWDEQFF. The CDR3 nucleotides read TGTGCCAGCAGCTTGGGCGCTCGGGGGGCGGTTTGGGATGAGCAGTTCTTC.

This clone was observed a handful of times. The V gene is TRBV2, the J gene TRBJ1-3, with no clear D. Trimming stripped 11 bases from V and 0 bases from J, with 11 bases between. The CDR3 contains 13 residues. Germline-derived CDR1 and CDR2 are SNHLY and FYNNEI. CDR3 residues: CAGAVASGNTIYF. The DNA for the CDR3 is TGTGCCGGAGCGGTTGCCTCTGGAAACACCATATATTTT. Complete variable domain (other parts from reference TRBV2 and TRBJ1-3): EPEVTQTPSHQVTQMGQEVILRCVPISNHLYFYWYRQILGQKVEFLVSFYNNEISEKSEIFDDQFSVERPDGSNFTLKIRSTKLEDSAMYFCAGAVASGNTIYFGEGSWLTVV.

For this clone: Other nucleotide sequences from this sample produce the same CDR3. This CDR3 reads CASSLRDNYGYTF. The CDR3 DNA follows: TGTGCCAGCAGCTTACGGGATAACTATGGCTACACCTTC. The chain joins TRBV7-9 to TRBJ1-2, with D uncertain. This CDR3 spans 13 amino acids. V shed 2 bases and J shed 1 base, with 5 bases lying between them. Germline CDR1 SEHNR, CDR2 FQNEAQ (reference sequence).

The J gene is TRBJ2-1, the V gene TRBV28; 11 bases align to TRBD1. CDR1 and CDR2 (germline): MDHEN, SYDVKM. With 5 bases clipped from V and 6 bases from J, the junction kept 6 bases outside the gene matches. This CDR3 contains 15 residues. The CDR3 protein is CASSPGTGGFNEQFF. In DNA, the CDR3 is TGTGCCAGCAGTCCAGGGACAGGGGGTTTCAATGAGCAGTTCTTC.

This chain uses TRBV6-5 with TRBJ2-7; 9 bases fit TRBD2. V was pared by 6 bases and J by 2 bases, with 5 bases of the junction left unmatched. In germline, CDR1 is MNHEY, CDR2 SVGAGI. The CDR3 consists of 14 residues. CDR3 protein: CASSWRLAAYEQYV. CDR3 nucleotides: TGTGCCAGCAGCTGGAGACTAGCGGCCTACGAGCAGTACGTC.

The chain has TRBV7-2 and TRBJ2-2, with 8 positions matching TRBD1. After removal of 5 bases from V and 1 base from J, the junction contained 6 bases not matched to a gene. This CDR3 has 16 amino acids. Germline values: CDR1 SGHTA, CDR2 FQGNSA. The chain's CDR3 is CASSQAGTGNTGELFF. The CDR3 DNA reads as TGTGCCAGCAGCCAAGCCGGGACAGGGAACACCGGGGAGCTGTTTTTT.

The chain couples TRBV19 to TRBJ2-1; TRBD1 or TRBD2 may be the D gene (7 bases each). The V gene's germline CDR1 is LNHDA and CDR2 SQIVND (reference sequence). The CDR3 totals 16 residues. Trimming removed 3 bases at V and 7 bases at J, with 19 bases between. CDR3 DNA: TGTGCCAGTAGTATCGCCGGCAGGGGGGGTTGGAATGAGCAGTTCTTC. Translation: CASSIAGRGGWNEQFF.

This clone was detected once. The chain combines TRBV19 with TRBJ1-5; D is ambiguous. The ends were cut back, 1 base at V and 3 bases at J, with 10 bases in the middle. CDR3 size: 15 residues. Looked up from germline, CDR1 is LNHDA and CDR2 is SQIVND (reference sequence). The CDR3 region has the DNA TGTGCCAGTAGTATAGCGGGCGGTTACAATCAGCCCCAGCATTTT. Translating it yields CASSIAGGYNQPQHF.

The rearrangement uses TRBV19 and TRBJ1-5; the D is unclear. Germline lookup yields CDR1 LNHDA and CDR2 SQIVND (reference sequence). This CDR3 has 16 residues. The ends were cut back, 3 bases at V and 0 bases at J, with 12 bases in the middle. CDR3 DNA: TGTGCCAGTAGTATCCTTCGGCCCCATAGCAATCAGCCCCAGCATTTT. Translated, it gives CASSILRPHSNQPQHF.

This clone is a singleton in its sample. The chain couples TRBV6-2 or TRBV6-3 to TRBJ2-5, with TRBD2 matching over 8 bases. V was clipped by 6 bases and J by 0 bases; unmatched bases: 6. The CDR3 loop spans 15 amino acids. Germline CDR1 and CDR2: MNHEY and SVGEGT. The CDR3 bases are TGTGCCAGCAGCCCAGCGGGGGCCTACCAAGAGACCCAGTACTTC. This sequence encodes CASSPAGAYQETQYF.

V is TRBV18 and J is TRBJ1-2, with 9 bases that match TRBD1. Unmatched junction bases numbered 18, after V lost 3 bases and J lost 7 bases. Looked up from germline, CDR1 is KGHSH and CDR2 is LQKENI. This CDR3 has 18 amino acids. The chain's CDR3 is CASSPSSLGGQGKSGYTF. CDR3 sequence (DNA): TGTGCCAGCTCACCGAGTTCCCTAGGCGGACAGGGGAAATCTGGCTACACCTTC. The complete variable domain, with remaining parts taken from reference TRBV18 and TRBJ1-2, reads NAGVMQNPRHLVRRRGQEARLRCSPMKGHSHVYWYRQLPEEGLKFMVYLQKENIIDESGMPKERFSAEFPKEGPSILRIQQVVRGDSAAYFCASSPSSLGGQGKSGYTFGSGTRLTVV.

V gene TRBV11-1 combines with J gene TRBJ1-1, with no clear D. V was clipped by 6 bases and J by 1 base, with 9 bases between them. From germline, CDR1 is SGHAT and CDR2 FQDESV (reference sequence). This CDR3 region has 13 residues. CDR3 DNA sequence: TGTGCCAGCAGATATAACACGAACACTGAAGCTTTCTTT. It yields the protein CASRYNTNTEAFF.

The chain links TRBV24-1 to TRBJ1-1; weak D call: TRBD1 (6 bases). CDR3 length: 15 residues. The germline V gene encodes CDR1 KGHDR and CDR2 SFDVKD. Trimming left V 5 bases short and J 0 bases short, with 12 bases between. For the CDR3, the DNA is TGTGCCACCAGTGCTACCGGGACAATGAACACTGAAGCTTTCTTT. It is translated as CATSATGTMNTEAFF.

The chain uses TRBV2 and TRBJ2-6; D remains ambiguous. Germline V gene data show CDR1 as SNHLY and CDR2 as FYNNEI. The V gene lost 9 bases and the J gene lost 2 bases, with 17 bases spanning the gap. The CDR3 has 16 residues. CDR3 sequence: CASCRGPPPGANVLTF. CDR3 sequence (DNA): TGTGCCAGTTGTCGCGGACCCCCCCCTGGGGCCAACGTCCTGACTTTC.

V is TRBV5-8 and J is TRBJ1-1; 8 bases align to TRBD1. Germline CDR1 SGHTS, CDR2 YDEGEE. This CDR3 region has 16 residues. The junction had 8 bases not matched to a gene; V was cut back by 0 bases and J by 4 bases. The CDR3 loop is CASSLGTGTMLTEAFF. The CDR3 DNA is TGTGCCAGCAGCTTGGGGACAGGGACGATGCTCACTGAAGCTTTCTTT. The full variable domain, completed using reference TRBV5-8 and TRBJ1-1, is EAGVTQSPTHLIKTRGQQATLRCSPISGHTSVYWYQQALGLGLQFLLWYDEGEERNRGNFPPRFSGRQFPNYSSELNVNALELEDSALYLCASSLGTGTMLTEAFFGQGTRLTVV.

The rearrangement joins TRBV6-5 to TRBJ1-2; 9 bases fit TRBD1. V lost 6 bases and J lost 4; bases outside the gene matches: 9. Germline CDR1 is MNHEY and CDR2 is SVGAGI. The CDR3 length is 15 residues. This chain's CDR3 is CASRTPGQGSYGYTF. The CDR3 DNA is TGTGCCAGCAGGACTCCGGGACAGGGAAGCTATGGCTACACCTTC.

This sequence joins TRBV18 and TRBJ2-3; D is uncertain. The CDR3 consists of 14 residues. Trimming took off 6 bases at V and 4 bases at J, with 14 bases between the two ends. Germline CDR1 reads KGHSH; CDR2 reads LQKENI. CDR3 sequence (DNA): TGTGCCAGCTCCCTCGCGCCGGGCCCAGATACGCAGTATTTT. Its protein is CASSLAPGPDTQYF.

V is TRBV6-5 and J is TRBJ2-6; tentatively, D is TRBD1 (6 bases). This CDR3 contains 16 residues. V shed 2 bases and J shed 1 base, with 9 bases lying between them. The germline CDR1 and CDR2 sequences are MNHEY and SVGAGI. CDR3 sequence (DNA): TGTGCCAGCAGTTACACAACAGGGTCTGGGGCCAACGTCCTGACTTTC. As protein: CASSYTTGSGANVLTF.

The rearrangement uses TRBV5-1 and TRBJ2-4; D is possibly TRBD2 (6 bases). V was trimmed by 5 bases and J by 5 bases, leaving 17 bases between them. The CDR3 sequence is 15 residues long. Looked up from germline, CDR1 is SGHRS and CDR2 is YFSETQ. In nucleotides, the CDR3 is TGCGCCAGCAGTTTTAATACAGCGGGCGAAAACATTCAGTACTTC. This codes for CASSFNTAGENIQYF.

V is TRBV6-2 or TRBV6-3 and J is TRBJ2-7; tentatively, D is TRBD1 (5 bases). This CDR3 comprises 13 residues. Germline lookup yields CDR1 MNHEY and CDR2 SVGEGT. Between the trimmed V and J ends, which lost 6 bases and 4 bases, there was a span of 13 bases. The CDR3 DNA reads as TGTGCCAGCAGCATCATGCAGGGTTACGAGCAGTACGTC. It codes for CASSIMQGYEQYV.

The chain joins TRBV11-3 to TRBJ2-5, with 9 positions matching TRBD2. The CDR3 length is 17 residues. The germline V gene has CDR1 SGHNT and CDR2 YENEEA. V gave up 5 bases and J gave up 4 bases; unmatched junction bases: 14. The CDR3 spells CASSPGTSPLVGETQYF. The CDR3 DNA sequence: TGTGCCAGCAGCCCTGGGACTAGCCCCCTAGTAGGAGAGACCCAGTACTTC.

The gene calls are TRBV20-1 and TRBJ2-7; perhaps TRBD2 as D (5 bases). CDR3 size: 13 residues. Trimming cost V 3 bases and J 6 bases, with 15 bases left between them. Germline V gene lookup returns CDR1 DFQATT and CDR2 SNEGSKA (reference sequence). The CDR3 here is CSASRGFTGEQYV. CDR3 nucleotides: TGCAGTGCTAGTAGAGGGTTTACGGGCGAGCAGTACGTC.

The V call is TRBV7-2, the J call TRBJ1-2; 7 bases map to TRBD1. The V gene end was trimmed by 0 bases and the J gene end by 2 bases; junction bases not matched to a gene: 3. This CDR3 spans 15 amino acids. Germline CDR1 SGHTA, CDR2 FQGNSA. The CDR3 DNA is TGTGCCAGCAGCTTAGCTCCGGGACAGAACTATGGCTACACCTTC. Residues: CASSLAPGQNYGYTF.

V usage is TRBV11-1 and J usage is TRBJ1-1; no definite D call. The CDR3 length is 15 residues. The V and J ends lost 2 bases and 1 base respectively, with 11 bases between them. Looked up from germline, CDR1 is SGHAT and CDR2 is FQDESV (reference sequence). The CDR3 DNA reads TGTGCCAGCAGCTTAAAATTGGGAGCGAACACTGAAGCTTTCTTT. It is translated as CASSLKLGANTEAFF.

The chain links TRBV6-2 or TRBV6-3 to TRBJ1-5; D unresolved. CDR1 is MNHEY and CDR2 is SVGEGT in the germline V gene. Trimming pared 2 bases from V and 2 bases from J, leaving 13 bases between. The CDR3 consists of 16 residues. The CDR3 loop reads CASSYMQDIGNQPQHF. In DNA form, the CDR3 reads TGTGCCAGCAGTTACATGCAGGATATTGGCAATCAGCCCCAGCATTTT.

This chain joins TRBV6-5 and TRBJ2-7, with no clear D. V was clipped by 7 bases and J by 0 bases, with 4 bases between them. Per germline, CDR1 MNHEY and CDR2 SVGAGI. This CDR3 contains 11 residues. The CDR3 sequence: CASTRSYEQYV. In DNA form, the CDR3 reads TGTGCCAGCACCCGCTCCTACGAGCAGTACGTC.

V gene TRBV20-1 combines with J gene TRBJ2-7, with 10 positions matching TRBD1. Germline V gene data show CDR1 as DFQATT and CDR2 as SNEGSKA (reference sequence). The CDR3 spans 13 residues. The V segment lost 3 bases and the J segment 7 bases; nucleotides outside the gene matches: 6. The CDR3 spells CSASSGQGEEQYV. The DNA for the CDR3 is TGCAGTGCTAGTTCCGGACAGGGGGAGGAGCAGTACGTC.